This T cell receptor beta chain was captured by sequencing in a study of patients and donors after allogeneic stem cell transplantation. TCRdb itself ran the RT-PCR reads through MiXCR, one entry per CDR3 protein. Of roughly 960,000 distinct CDR3 sequences in the sample, around 17% were seen once. The CDR3 extends over 14 amino acids. V was clipped by 4 bases and J by 4 bases; unmatched bases: 6. Germline V gives CDR1 LGHNA, CDR2 YSLEER. This TCR was recovered from a human donor who was either an allogeneic HSCT recipient or a stem cell or donor lymphocyte infusion donor (not recorded which). It is not recorded whose cells these are; they may come from a transplant donor. The specimen was blood, either unsorted or a sorted T cell fraction (not recorded which). V and J are TRBV4-3 and TRBJ1-2; 7 bases are a match to TRBD1. The CDR3 nucleotides read TGCGCCAGCAGCCGGATCGACAGGGCCTATGGCTACACCTTC. It yields the protein CASSRIDRAYGYTF.